These T cell receptor beta chains were read from a single sample in a study of post-analysis software for immune sequencing data. In TCRdb, the PCR reads were re-called with MiXCR into one record per CDR3 protein. The sample contains 600,000 to 700,000 distinct CDR3 sequences, approximately 59% of which appear only once. Sequenced sample: blood. The receptors here all came from a girl aged 2 to 9 with multiple sclerosis. Both conserved end residues are part of each CDR3. The D gene is left open where the match is weak. Clone size is stated in some rows and not others, as once, few, many or a class when expanded.

D: .
size: few
J: TRBJ2-7
V: TRBV6-6
length: 12
DNA: TGTGCCAGCAGTTCCCGCTCCTACGAGCAGTACTTC
CDR3: CASSSRSYEQYF

D: .
size: .
J: TRBJ2-7
V: TRBV11-2
length: 14
DNA: TGTGCCAGCAGCTTAGATGGGACGTTCTACGAGCAGTACTTC
CDR3: CASSLDGTFYEQYF

D: .
size: once
J: TRBJ2-1
V: TRBV5-1
length: 13
DNA: TGCGCCAGCAGGGCAGCCTCCTACAATGAGCAGTTCTTC
CDR3: CASRAASYNEQFF

D: TRBD1
size: .
J: TRBJ1-3
V: TRBV7-2
length: 15
DNA: TGTGCCAGCAGCTACCGGGACAGCGCTGGAAACACCATATATTTT
CDR3: CASSYRDSAGNTIYF

D: TRBD2
size: few
J: TRBJ2-1
V: TRBV9
length: 15
DNA: TGTGCCAGCAGCGTAGGAGGGACTAGCCGCAATGAGCAGTTCTTC
CDR3: CASSVGGTSRNEQFF

D: .
size: .
J: TRBJ1-5
V: TRBV7-9
length: 13
DNA: TGTGCCAGCAGAAAGGACAGCAATCAGCCCCAGCATTTT
CDR3: CASRKDSNQPQHF

D: .
size: few
J: TRBJ2-5
V: TRBV20-1
length: 14
DNA: TGCAGTGCTAGAAGCCCCCTGGGGCAAGAGACCCAGTACTTC
CDR3: CSARSPLGQETQYF

D: .
size: .
J: TRBJ2-2
V: TRBV29-1
length: 14
DNA: TGCAGCGTTGAGGTGGCTATCAACACCGGGGAGCTGTTTTTT
CDR3: CSVEVAINTGELFF

D: .
size: .
J: TRBJ2-5
V: TRBV20-1
length: 13
DNA: TGCAGTGCTACACCACTTGATCAAGAGACCCAGTACTTC
CDR3: CSATPLDQETQYF

D: .
size: few
J: TRBJ1-2
V: TRBV10-2
length: 15
DNA: TGCGCCAGCAGTGAAAGGGGGAAGGCTAACTATGGCTACACCTTC
CDR3: CASSERGKANYGYTF

D: TRBD2
size: few
J: TRBJ2-1
V: TRBV20-1
length: 15
DNA: TGCAGTTCGGGACTAGCGGGATCATACCACAATGAGCAGTTCTTC
CDR3: CSSGLAGSYHNEQFF

D: TRBD1
size: .
J: TRBJ1-2
V: TRBV29-1
length: 15
DNA: TGCAGCGTTGGGGGCTACAGGGGATCTGACTATGGCTACACCTTC
CDR3: CSVGGYRGSDYGYTF

D: TRBD2
size: .
J: TRBJ2-1
V: TRBV12-3/TRBV12-4
length: 15
DNA: TGTGCCAGCAGTTTTGGGCTAGCGGGAGCATATGAGCAGTTCTTC
CDR3: CASSFGLAGAYEQFF

D: TRBD2
size: .
J: TRBJ2-3
V: TRBV27
length: 16
DNA: TGTGCCAGCAGTACCCGACTAGCGGGGGGGAAGGGTACGCAGTATTTT
CDR3: CASSTRLAGGKGTQYF

D: TRBD1
size: few
J: TRBJ2-2
V: TRBV12-3/TRBV12-4
length: 15
DNA: TGTGCCAGCAGTTACGGGACAGGCAACACCGGGGAGCTGTTTTTT
CDR3: CASSYGTGNTGELFF

D: .
size: .
J: TRBJ2-3
V: TRBV6-6
length: 15
DNA: TGTGCCAGCAGTCCCCCGGCGGACTTCACAGATACGCAGTATTTT
CDR3: CASSPPADFTDTQYF

D: TRBD2
size: few
J: TRBJ2-5
V: TRBV7-8
length: 16
DNA: TGTGCCAGCAGCTTAAGACTAGCGGGTGTGGAAGAGACCCAGTACTTC
CDR3: CASSLRLAGVEETQYF

D: .
size: .
J: TRBJ1-1
V: TRBV4-3
length: 17
DNA: TGCGCCAGCAGCCAAGATGGGGGTGGGGCGGGTAACACTGAAGCTTTCTTT
CDR3: CASSQDGGGAGNTEAFF

D: TRBD1
size: .
J: TRBJ2-1
V: TRBV19
length: 14
DNA: TGTGCCAGTAGTATTCCAGGGGGATACAATGAGCAGTTCTTC
CDR3: CASSIPGGYNEQFF

D: TRBD2
size: .
J: TRBJ2-5
V: TRBV7-9
length: 14
DNA: TGTGCCAGCAGCTTAAGCGGGAGGGCCAAGAGGCAGTACTTC
CDR3: CASSLSGRAKRQYF

D: .
size: few
J: TRBJ2-5
V: TRBV12-3/TRBV12-4
length: 16
DNA: TGTGCCAGCAGTTTATCCCAGGGGATGGGGCAAGAGACCCAGTACTTC
CDR3: CASSLSQGMGQETQYF

D: .
size: .
J: TRBJ2-4
V: TRBV7-8
length: 13
DNA: TGTGCCAGCAGCTCGGGGAAAGCGAACATTCAGTACTTC
CDR3: CASSSGKANIQYF

D: .
size: .
J: TRBJ2-1
V: TRBV5-1
length: 15
DNA: TGCGCCAGCAGCTTGGGGGACATATTGGGCAATGAGCAGTTCTTC
CDR3: CASSLGDILGNEQFF

D: .
size: .
J: TRBJ1-5
V: TRBV6-2/TRBV6-3
length: 15
DNA: TGTGCCAGCAGTTACGGTCCCGGGGGCAATCAGCCCCAGCATTTT
CDR3: CASSYGPGGNQPQHF

D: TRBD2
size: .
J: TRBJ2-7
V: TRBV6-6
length: 16
DNA: TGTGCCAGCAGTTACTCGCCTAGCGGGAGGGCCTACGAGCAGTACTTC
CDR3: CASSYSPSGRAYEQYF

D: TRBD2
size: .
J: TRBJ2-3
V: TRBV10-3
length: 15
DNA: TGTGCCATCAGTAAGACTAGCGGGATAGGAGATACGCAGTATTTT
CDR3: CAISKTSGIGDTQYF

D: .
size: few
J: TRBJ2-7
V: TRBV6-1
length: 13
DNA: TGTGCCAGCAGTGAGCGGCAGGGCTACGAGCAGTACTTC
CDR3: CASSERQGYEQYF

D: TRBD1
size: .
J: TRBJ1-6
V: TRBV4-3
length: 17
DNA: TGCGCCAGCAGCCAAGAGACGGACAGGCTTAATAATTCACCCCTCCACTTT
CDR3: CASSQETDRLNNSPLHF

D: TRBD2
size: .
J: TRBJ2-7
V: TRBV20-1
length: 14
DNA: TGCAGTGCTAGACGGACTAGCGGGGACTACGAGCAGTACTTC
CDR3: CSARRTSGDYEQYF

D: .
size: .
J: TRBJ2-5
V: TRBV10-3
length: 15
DNA: TGTGCCATACGACCGGGACATACGATTTCAGAGACCCAGTACTTC
CDR3: CAIRPGHTISETQYF